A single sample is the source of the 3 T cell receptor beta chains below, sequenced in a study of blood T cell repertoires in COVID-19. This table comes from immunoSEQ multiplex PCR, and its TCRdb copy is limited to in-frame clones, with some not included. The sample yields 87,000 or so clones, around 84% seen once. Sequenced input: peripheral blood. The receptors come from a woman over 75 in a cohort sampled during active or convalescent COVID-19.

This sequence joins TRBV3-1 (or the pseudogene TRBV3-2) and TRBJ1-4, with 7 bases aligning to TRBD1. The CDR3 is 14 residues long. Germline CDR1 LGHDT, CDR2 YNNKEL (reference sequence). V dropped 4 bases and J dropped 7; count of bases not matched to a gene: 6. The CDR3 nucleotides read TGTGCCAGCAGCCGGCGACAGGGAACTGAAAAACTGTTTTTT. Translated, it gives CASSRRQGTEKLFF.

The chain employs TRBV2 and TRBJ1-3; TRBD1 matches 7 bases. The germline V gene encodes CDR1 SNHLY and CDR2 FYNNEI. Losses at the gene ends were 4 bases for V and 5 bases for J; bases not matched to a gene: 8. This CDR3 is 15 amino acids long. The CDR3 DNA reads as TGTGCCAGCAGTGGGAGGCAGGGGGGACGAAACACCATATATTTT. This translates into CASSGRQGGRNTIYF.

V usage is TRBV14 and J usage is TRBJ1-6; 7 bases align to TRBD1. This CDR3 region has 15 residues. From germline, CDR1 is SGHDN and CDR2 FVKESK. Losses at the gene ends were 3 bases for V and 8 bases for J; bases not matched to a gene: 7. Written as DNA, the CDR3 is TGTGCCAGCAGCCAGGACAGGTTGGGCTATTCACCCCTCCACTTT. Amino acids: CASSQDRLGYSPLHF.